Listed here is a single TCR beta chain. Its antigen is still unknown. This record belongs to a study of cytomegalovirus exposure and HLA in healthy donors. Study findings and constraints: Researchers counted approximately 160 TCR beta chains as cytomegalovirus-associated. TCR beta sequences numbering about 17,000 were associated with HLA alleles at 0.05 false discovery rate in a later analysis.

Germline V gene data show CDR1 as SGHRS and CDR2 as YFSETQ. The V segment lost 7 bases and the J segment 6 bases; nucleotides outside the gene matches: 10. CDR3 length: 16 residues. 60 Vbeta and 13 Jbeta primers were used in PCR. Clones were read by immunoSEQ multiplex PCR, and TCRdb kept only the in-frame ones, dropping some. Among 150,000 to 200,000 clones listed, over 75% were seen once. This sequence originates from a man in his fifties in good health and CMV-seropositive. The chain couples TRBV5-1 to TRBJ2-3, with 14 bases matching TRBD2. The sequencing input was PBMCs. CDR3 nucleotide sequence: TGCGCCAGCCAGGACTTGACTAGCGGGGGGGTGGATACGCAGTATTTT. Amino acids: CASQDLTSGGVDTQYF.